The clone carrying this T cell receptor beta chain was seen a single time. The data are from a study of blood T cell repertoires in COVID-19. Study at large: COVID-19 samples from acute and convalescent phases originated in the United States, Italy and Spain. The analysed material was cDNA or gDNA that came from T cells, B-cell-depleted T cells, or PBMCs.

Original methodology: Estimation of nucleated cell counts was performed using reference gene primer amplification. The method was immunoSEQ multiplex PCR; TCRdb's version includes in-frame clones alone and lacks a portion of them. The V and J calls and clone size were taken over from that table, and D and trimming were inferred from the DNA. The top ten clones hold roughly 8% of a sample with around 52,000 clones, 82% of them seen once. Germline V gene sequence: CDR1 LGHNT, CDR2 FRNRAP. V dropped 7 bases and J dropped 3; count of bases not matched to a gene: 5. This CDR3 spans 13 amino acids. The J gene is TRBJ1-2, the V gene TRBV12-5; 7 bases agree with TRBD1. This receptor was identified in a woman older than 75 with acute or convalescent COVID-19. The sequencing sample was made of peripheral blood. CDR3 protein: CASASGTDYGYTF. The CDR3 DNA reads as TGTGCTAGTGCCTCGGGGACAGACTATGGCTACACCTTC.